The T cell receptor (beta chain) under discussion was sequenced for a study of blood T cell repertoires in COVID-19. Study in general: Acute-phase and convalescent COVID-19 samples originated in the United States, Italy and Spain. Nucleic acid was either cDNA or gDNA, and it came from T cells, B-cell-depleted T cells, or PBMCs.

J was trimmed by 6 bases and V by 5 bases; bases with no gene match: 12. This CDR3 has 17 amino acids. The germline V gene has CDR1 SGHNT and CDR2 YENEEA. This clone was seen only once. Profiled with immunoSEQ multiplex PCR; TCRdb holds only in-frame clones, not every one. Of about 130,000 clones in the sample, 84% were seen once. The TCR comes from a human donor in a cohort sampled during active COVID-19. Sequencing was carried out using peripheral blood. The gene calls are TRBV11-3 and TRBJ2-3, with 12 positions matching TRBD2. The CDR3 coding sequence is TGTGCCAGCAGCCCCGGCTATACTAGCGGGGGGACTGATACGCAGTATTTT. Its translation is CASSPGYTSGGTDTQYF.